The 21 T cell receptor beta chains in this list originate from one sample, sequenced in a study of blood T cell repertoires in COVID-19. The table came from immunoSEQ multiplex PCR; TCRdb's copy has only in-frame clones and leaves some out. The sample comprises approximately 120,000 clones, roughly 89% of which are singletons, and over 15% rests with the top ten. Sequencing was carried out using peripheral blood. The origin of the receptors is a human donor with acute or convalescent COVID-19. The donor label of this sample is uncertain.

For the CDR3, the DNA is TGTGCCAGCAGCCTCGCCTTACACGGGAGTGACTATGGCTACACCTTC. Translated: CASSLALHGSDYGYTF. This chain joins TRBV4-2 and TRBJ1-2; D is uncertain. CDR1 LGHNA and CDR2 YNFKEQ come from the germline V gene. The germline V and J ends were trimmed by 4 bases and 3 bases, with 18 bases remaining between them. The CDR3 extends over 16 amino acids.

This chain uses TRBV5-4 with TRBJ2-7; TRBD1 matches at 8 bases. Trimming took 3 bases from V and 6 from J; bases not matched to a gene: 8. The CDR3 is made up of 14 amino acids. Looked up from germline, CDR1 is SGHNT and CDR2 is YYREEE (reference sequence). CDR3 loop: CASSSMDRVFEQYF. In DNA, the CDR3 is TGTGCCAGCAGCTCGATGGACAGGGTTTTCGAGCAGTACTTC.

The rearrangement uses TRBV7-8 and TRBJ2-3; 7 bases match TRBD2. V dropped 5 bases and J dropped 4; count of bases not matched to a gene: 3. The CDR3 runs 13 residues. Looked up from germline, CDR1 is SGHVS and CDR2 is FQNEAQ. The DNA for the CDR3 is TGTGCCAGCAGCCCAAGCGGGGCAGATACGCAGTATTTT. Its protein is CASSPSGADTQYF.

V is TRBV6-2 or TRBV6-3 and J is TRBJ1-2; tentative D call: TRBD1 (5 bases). Trimming pared 3 bases from V and 5 bases from J, leaving 10 bases between. Germline values: CDR1 MNHEY, CDR2 SVGEGT. The CDR3 has 13 amino acids. CDR3 bases: TGTGCCAGCAGTTATCCGGCAGGGTATGGCTACACCTTC. Its protein product is CASSYPAGYGYTF.

The chain joins TRBV28 to TRBJ1-2; 8 positions agree with TRBD1. CDR1 is MDHEN, CDR2 SYDVKM, per germline. V dropped 1 base and J dropped 4; count of bases not matched to a gene: 8. CDR3 length: 16 amino acids. The CDR3 sequence is CASSLSSGTGLYGYTF. The CDR3 DNA sequence: TGTGCCAGCAGTTTATCCTCCGGGACAGGCCTCTATGGCTACACCTTC.

V gene TRBV2 combines with J gene TRBJ2-5, with TRBD1 matching over 10 bases. The trim removed 0 bases at V and 5 bases at J, leaving 12 bases unmatched. Germline CDR1 SNHLY, CDR2 FYNNEI. CDR3 length equals 18 residues. The CDR3 sequence is CASSEAGGGTGDRETQYF. The CDR3 region has the DNA TGTGCCAGCAGTGAAGCGGGAGGGGGGACAGGGGATCGGGAGACCCAGTACTTC. Full variable domain (rest looked up from reference TRBV2 and TRBJ2-5): EPEVTQTPSHQVTQMGQEVILRCVPISNHLYFYWYRQILGQKVEFLVSFYNNEISEKSEIFDDQFSVERPDGSNFTLKIRSTKLEDSAMYFCASSEAGGGTGDRETQYFGPGTRLLVL.

This clone was observed a single time. This sequence joins TRBV7-2 and TRBJ2-2, with TRBD2 as a possible D gene (5 bases). This CDR3 comprises 13 residues. V was trimmed by 5 bases and J by 5 bases, leaving 9 bases between them. The germline CDR1 and CDR2 sequences are SGHTA and FQGNSA. This CDR3 reads CASSSRTTGELFF. The CDR3 nucleotides are TGTGCCAGCAGCAGCAGGACTACCGGGGAGCTGTTTTTT. Based on the CDR3 plus reference TRBV7-2 and TRBJ2-2, the full variable domain is GAGVSQSPSNKVTEKGKDVELRCDPISGHTALYWYRQSLGQGLEFLIYFQGNSAPDKSGLPSDRFSAERTGGSVSTLTIQRTQQEDSAVYLCASSSRTTGELFFGEGSRLTVL.

The rearrangement joins TRBV2 to TRBJ1-4; 7 bases are shared with TRBD1. Germline lookup yields CDR1 SNHLY and CDR2 FYNNEI. The CDR3 spans 13 residues. V was clipped by 8 bases and J by 4 bases; unmatched bases: 4. CDR3 sequence: CASLGTDNEKLFF. For the CDR3, the DNA is TGTGCCAGCCTCGGGACAGATAATGAAAAACTGTTTTTT.

The rearrangement uses TRBV7-9 and TRBJ1-2; 8 positions agree with TRBD1. This CDR3 is built from 15 residues. After removal of 4 bases from V and 2 bases from J, the junction contained 6 bases not matched to a gene. The germline gives CDR1 SEHNR, CDR2 FQNEAQ (reference sequence). The CDR3 protein is CASSSPGQENYGYTF. DNA for the CDR3: TGTGCCAGCAGCTCGCCGGGACAGGAAAACTATGGCTACACCTTC.

There are a few counts of this clone. The V and J genes are TRBV7-9 and TRBJ1-2; no definite D call. This CDR3 has 15 residues. Germline V gene lookup returns CDR1 SEHNR and CDR2 FQNEAQ (reference sequence). The V gene lost 1 base and the J gene lost 4 bases, with 13 bases spanning the gap. The CDR3 sequence is CASSLEPAPFYGYTF. The CDR3 DNA sequence: TGTGCCAGCAGCTTAGAGCCTGCCCCTTTCTATGGCTACACCTTC.

The gene calls are TRBV11-3 and TRBJ2-1; 8 bases are a match to TRBD2. V lost 1 base and J lost 7; bases outside the gene matches: 6. CDR3 length: 15 residues. Germline values: CDR1 SGHNT, CDR2 YENEEA. CDR3 sequence (DNA): TGTGCCAGCAGCTTAGGTAGCCAGCGGGGGAATGAGCAGTTCTTC. Encoded protein: CASSLGSQRGNEQFF.

The chain combines TRBV7-9 with TRBJ2-5; a weak D match, TRBD2 (5 bases). Germline V gives CDR1 SEHNR, CDR2 FQNEAQ (reference sequence). The CDR3 is made up of 13 amino acids. V was pared by 1 base and J by 5 bases, with 8 bases between. The CDR3 DNA reads TGTGCCAGCAGCTTAGACCCGGGGGAGACCCAGTACTTC. This translates into CASSLDPGETQYF.

The chain carries TRBV27 and TRBJ1-5; 11 nucleotides align to TRBD1. From germline, CDR1 is MNHEY and CDR2 SMNVEV (reference sequence). This CDR3 comprises 17 residues. J gave up 3 bases and V 7 bases, and 11 bases lay outside the gene matches. In DNA form, the CDR3 reads TGTGCCAGCAAGTCCTTAGGGACAGGGGGAAACAATCAGCCCCAGCATTTT. It specifies CASKSLGTGGNNQPQHF.

This chain connects TRBV7-2 to TRBJ2-7; D uncertain. Trimming stripped 2 bases from V and 0 bases from J, with 17 bases between. Germline CDR1 is SGHTA and CDR2 is FQGNSA. The CDR3 consists of 17 residues. This chain's CDR3 is CASSLPVGQTSSYEQYF. The CDR3 nucleotides are TGTGCCAGCAGCTTACCGGTGGGCCAAACGAGCTCCTACGAGCAGTACTTC.

The J gene is TRBJ2-7, the V gene TRBV25-1; 7 nucleotides line up with TRBD1. Germline V lookup: CDR1 MGHDK, CDR2 SYGVNS. The CDR3 covers 14 residues. V lost 2 bases, J lost 0 bases, and 1 base stayed unmatched. The chain's CDR3 is CASSEGDSSYEQYF. The DNA for the CDR3 is TGTGCCAGCAGTGAAGGGGACAGCTCCTACGAGCAGTACTTC.

The chain employs TRBV4-1 and TRBJ2-1, with TRBD1 as a possible D gene (6 bases). Trimming stripped 5 bases from V and 6 bases from J, with 11 bases between. The germline V gene encodes CDR1 MGHRA and CDR2 YSYEKL. The CDR3 contains 13 residues. The CDR3 is CASSLAGANEQFF. The CDR3 DNA follows: TGCGCCAGCAGCTTGGCAGGGGCCAATGAGCAGTTCTTC.

The genes are TRBV4-3 and TRBJ2-1; 8 nucleotides match TRBD2. Germline assignment: CDR1 LGHNA and CDR2 YSLEER. This CDR3 spans 16 amino acids. J was trimmed by 2 bases and V by 0 bases; bases with no gene match: 3. In DNA form, the CDR3 reads TGCGCCAGCAGCCAAGAAGGGGGACTAGCCTACAATGAGCAGTTCTTC. Its protein product is CASSQEGGLAYNEQFF.

The chain has TRBV4-2 and TRBJ2-1; the D is unclear. The CDR3 totals 13 residues. The germline V gene has CDR1 LGHNA and CDR2 YNFKEQ. Trimming stripped 5 bases from V and 8 bases from J, with 13 bases between. The CDR3 sequence is CASSLRLGDEQFF. CDR3 nucleotides: TGTGCCAGCAGCTTGAGGCTAGGTGATGAGCAGTTCTTC.

The rearrangement links TRBV28 to TRBJ2-1, with a weak D call TRBD1 (6 bases). Germline V lookup: CDR1 MDHEN, CDR2 SYDVKM. The CDR3 has 12 amino acids. V lost 1 base, J lost 14 bases, and 12 bases lay in between. CDR3 in amino acids: CASSLSARGKFF. The CDR3 DNA reads TGTGCCAGCAGTTTATCGGCCAGGGGTAAGTTCTTC.

This clone was detected a few times. The rearrangement uses TRBV4-3 and TRBJ1-1; D is possibly TRBD1 (6 bases). Looked up from germline, CDR1 is LGHNA and CDR2 is YSLEER. Trimming left V 5 bases short and J 6 bases short, with 13 bases between. The CDR3 extends over 13 amino acids. In DNA form, the CDR3 reads TGCGCCAGCAGCACCCGATCAGGGGCTGAAGCTTTCTTT. Translation: CASSTRSGAEAFF.

The V call is TRBV13, the J call TRBJ2-3; 11 positions agree with TRBD2. The germline CDR1 and CDR2 sequences are PRHDT and FYEKMQ (reference sequence). V lost 4 bases to trimming and J lost 5 bases; unmatched junction nucleotides: 14. This CDR3 comprises 18 residues. The CDR3, as DNA: TGTGCCAGCAGCTCACCCGGGACTAGCGGCCCGACGAGAGATACGCAGTATTTT. Translated, it gives CASSSPGTSGPTRDTQYF.